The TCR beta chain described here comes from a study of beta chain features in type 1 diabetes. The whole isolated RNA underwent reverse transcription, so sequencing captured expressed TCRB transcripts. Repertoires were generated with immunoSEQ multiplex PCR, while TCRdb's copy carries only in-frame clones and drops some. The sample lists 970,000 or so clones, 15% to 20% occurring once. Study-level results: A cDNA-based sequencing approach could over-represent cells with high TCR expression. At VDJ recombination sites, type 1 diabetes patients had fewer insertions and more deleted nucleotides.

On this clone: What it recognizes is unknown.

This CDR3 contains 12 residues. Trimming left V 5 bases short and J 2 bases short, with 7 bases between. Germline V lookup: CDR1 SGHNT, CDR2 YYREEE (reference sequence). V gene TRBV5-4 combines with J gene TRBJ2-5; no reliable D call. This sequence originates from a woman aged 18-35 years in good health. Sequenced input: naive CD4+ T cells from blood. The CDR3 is CASSNPQETQYF. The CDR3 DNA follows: TGTGCCAGCAGTAACCCGCAAGAGACCCAGTACTTC.